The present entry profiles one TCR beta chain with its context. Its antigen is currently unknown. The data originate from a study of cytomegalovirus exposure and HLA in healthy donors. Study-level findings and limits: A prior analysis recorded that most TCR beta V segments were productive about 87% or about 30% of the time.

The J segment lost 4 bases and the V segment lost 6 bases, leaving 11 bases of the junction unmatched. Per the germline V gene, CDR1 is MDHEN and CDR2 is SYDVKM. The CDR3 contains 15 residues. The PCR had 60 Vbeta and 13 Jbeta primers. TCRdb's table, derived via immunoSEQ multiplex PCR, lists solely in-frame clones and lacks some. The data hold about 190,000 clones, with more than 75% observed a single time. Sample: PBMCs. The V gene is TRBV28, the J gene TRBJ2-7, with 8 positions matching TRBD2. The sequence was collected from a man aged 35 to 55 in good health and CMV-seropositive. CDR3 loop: CASSLPPSGSYEQYF. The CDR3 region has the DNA TGTGCCAGCAGCCTCCCCCCCAGCGGGAGTTACGAGCAGTACTTC.